This TCR beta chain was sequenced in a study of blood T cell repertoires in COVID-19. Whole-study context: Collection of acute and convalescent COVID-19 samples took place in the United States, Italy and Spain. PBMCs, B-cell-depleted T cells, or T cells provided the cDNA or gDNA that made up the material.

Authors' data handling: The assay estimated nucleated cells by amplifying reference gene primers. Here immunoSEQ multiplex PCR was the method, and the copy in TCRdb shows in-frame clones only, minus some. From that table come the V and J calls and clone size; the DNA was used to work out D and trimming. Of 260,000 or so clones listed, 88% were seen once; the top ten hold 0.7%. CDR1 and CDR2 (germline): MGHRA, YSYEKL. This CDR3 region has 17 residues. J was trimmed by 1 base and V by 1 base; bases with no gene match: 4. The TCR sequence derives from a human donor in a cohort sampled during active COVID-19. The sequenced sample was peripheral blood. The chain combines TRBV4-1 with TRBJ2-1; 10 bases agree with TRBD2. Here the CDR3 DNA reads TGCGCCAGCAGCCAAGTACTAGCGGGGCTTTCCTACAATGAGCAGTTCTTC. This codes for CASSQVLAGLSYNEQFF.